The sample holds many counts of the clone carrying this TCR beta chain. Antigen unknown. The data are from a study of T cell repertoires in cytomegalovirus infection. Study results and limitations: Cumulative public TCR beta family frequency identified carriers of CMV plus the relevant HLA. Across the ex vivo response, the dominant clonotypes were HLA-C-restricted CMV-specific TCR beta clonotypes.

Germline loops: CDR1 SGHVS, CDR2 FQNEAQ. The CDR3 spans 18 residues. V gave up 2 bases and J gave up 4 bases, with 24 bases separating them. Using its own MiXCR run on the reads, TCRdb lists one record per CDR3 protein. The repertoire holds about 680,000 distinct CDR3 sequences, approximately 24% seen once, with roughly 8% in the top ten. This TCR came from a human donor in good health (CMV status not recorded). Some clones in this sample may be carry-over from other donors' samples. The rearrangement uses TRBV7-8 and TRBJ2-7; weak D call: TRBD2 (6 bases). Sequenced: CD8+ T cells from PBMCs. The CDR3 coding sequence is TGTGCCAGCAGCTTATCTCTAAAGTGGGCCTTAGGAGGGTACGAGCAGTACTTC. Protein sequence: CASSLSLKWALGGYEQYF.